A selection of T cell receptor beta chains follows, all from one sample in a study of long-term antiretroviral therapy in people with HIV. Assay used: immunoSEQ multiplex PCR; TCRdb lists only in-frame clones, some missing. Of over 35,000 clones detected, 94% appear once; the ten largest clones hold less than 2.5%. The source was unsorted PBMCs, collected almost 9.5 years after starting antiretroviral therapy. Every receptor here comes from a man under 40 with HIV. Both conserved end residues are part of each CDR3. The order of the fields is clone size, V gene, D gene, J gene, CDR3 protein, CDR3 DNA. A D gene is named only where the DNA matches it firmly. A clone size is listed for some rows: how often the clone was seen (once, few, many), or a class if it is expanded.

.	TRBV30	TRBD1	TRBJ1-4	CAWSEDREKLFF	TGTGCCTGGAGTGAGGACAGGGAAAAACTGTTTTTT
.	TRBV11-2	.	TRBJ1-5	CASSYDRNQPQHF	TGTGCCAGCAGTTATGACAGAAATCAGCCCCAGCATTTT
.	TRBV5-6	.	TRBJ2-5	CASSQRDGQETQYF	TGTGCCAGCAGTCAAAGGGACGGCCAAGAGACCCAGTACTTC
.	TRBV6-1	.	TRBJ1-4	CASSELGSTNEKLFF	TGTGCCAGCAGTGAGCTGGGATCCACTAATGAAAAACTGTTTTTT
.	TRBV21-1	.	TRBJ1-4	CASSGDGLGCWKLFF	TGTGCCAGCAGTGGAGACGGCCTAGGGTGTTGGAAACTGTTTTTT
.	TRBV6-4	.	TRBJ2-3	CASSDGGLSTDTQYF	TGTGCCAGCAGTGACGGGGGGCTAAGCACAGATACGCAGTATTTT
.	TRBV19	TRBD2	TRBJ2-7	CASSISGGAAYEQYF	TGTGCCAGTAGCATTAGCGGGGGGGCTGCCTACGAGCAGTACTTC
.	TRBV7-8	.	TRBJ1-2	CASSPGVPGGYTF	TGTGCCAGCAGTCCGGGGGTGCCTGGCGGCTACACCTTC
.	TRBV7-8	TRBD1	TRBJ1-1	CASSRQGAYTEAFF	TGTGCCAGCAGCCGACAGGGGGCGTATACTGAAGCTTTCTTT
.	TRBV5-1	.	TRBJ1-3	CASSLIGAQSGNTIYF	TGCGCCAGCAGCTTGATCGGGGCCCAATCTGGAAACACCATATATTTT
.	TRBV6-6	TRBD2	TRBJ2-3	CASSALAGGFADTQYF	TGTGCCAGCAGTGCGCTAGCGGGGGGCTTTGCAGATACGCAGTATTTT
.	TRBV18	TRBD1	TRBJ1-2	CASSGGQDYGYTF	TGTGCCAGCTCAGGGGGACAGGACTATGGCTACACCTTC
.	TRBV10-3	.	TRBJ1-5	CAISESVDWQPQHF	TGTGCCATCAGTGAGTCGGTCGACTGGCAGCCCCAGCATTTT
medium-sized	TRBV5-1	.	TRBJ1-5	CASSPLGVGQPQHF	TGCGCCAGCAGCCCGTTAGGGGTAGGCCAGCCCCAGCATTTT
.	TRBV28	.	TRBJ2-7	CASSRPRGGWEQYF	TGTGCCAGCAGCCGCCCCAGGGGTGGGTGGGAGCAGTACTTC
.	TRBV11-3	.	TRBJ2-5	CASSDDSNQETQYF	TGTGCCAGCAGCGATGACAGTAACCAAGAGACCCAGTACTTC
.	TRBV5-5	TRBD1	TRBJ1-2	CASSPTGAANYGYTF	TGTGCCAGCAGCCCTACAGGGGCGGCTAACTATGGCTACACCTTC
once	TRBV5-4	.	TRBJ1-2	CASSLELGAKDGYTF	TGTGCCAGCAGCTTGGAGCTGGGGGCGAAGGATGGCTACACCTTC
.	TRBV4-1	TRBD1	TRBJ1-1	CASSLGQGHTEAFF	TGCGCCAGCAGCCTCGGACAGGGGCACACTGAAGCTTTCTTT
.	TRBV27	.	TRBJ1-4	CASAYIATNEKLFF	TGTGCCAGCGCATATATTGCAACTAATGAAAAACTGTTTTTT
.	TRBV6-5	.	TRBJ2-3	CASSYSGGYTQYF	TGTGCCAGCAGTTACTCGGGCGGTTATACGCAGTATTTT
.	TRBV5-4	.	TRBJ1-5	CASSLGGDGAQPQHF	TGTGCCAGCAGCTTGGGGGGAGATGGGGCTCAGCCCCAGCATTTT
.	TRBV28	.	TRBJ1-6	CASSGTQDSPLHF	TGTGCCAGCAGTGGGACACAGGATTCACCCCTCCACTTT
.	TRBV18	.	TRBJ1-4	CASSPQGGTNEKLFF	TGTGCCAGCTCACCACAGGGGGGAACTAATGAAAAACTGTTTTTT
.	TRBV5-1	TRBD1	TRBJ2-5	CASSTQGQGEETQYF	TGCGCCAGCAGCACGCAGGGACAGGGAGAAGAGACCCAGTACTTC
.	TRBV6-1	.	TRBJ2-5	CASQGQVQETQYF	TGTGCCAGCCAGGGGCAGGTACAAGAGACCCAGTACTTC